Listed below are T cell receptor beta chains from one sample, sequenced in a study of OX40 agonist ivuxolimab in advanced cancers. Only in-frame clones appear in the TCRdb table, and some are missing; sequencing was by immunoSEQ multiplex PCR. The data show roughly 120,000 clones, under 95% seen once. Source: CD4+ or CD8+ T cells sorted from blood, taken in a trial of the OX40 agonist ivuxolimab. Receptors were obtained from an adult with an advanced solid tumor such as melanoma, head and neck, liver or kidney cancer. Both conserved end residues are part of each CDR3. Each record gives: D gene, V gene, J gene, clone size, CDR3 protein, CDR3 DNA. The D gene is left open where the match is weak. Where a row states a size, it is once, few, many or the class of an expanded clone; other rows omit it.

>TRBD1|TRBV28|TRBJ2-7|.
CASRTGSPYEQYF
TGTGCCAGCAGGACAGGGTCGCCCTACGAGCAGTACTTC
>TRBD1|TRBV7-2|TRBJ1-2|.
CASSLALPGQGRGYTF
TGTGCCAGCAGCTTAGCGCTCCCGGGACAGGGGAGAGGCTACACCTTC
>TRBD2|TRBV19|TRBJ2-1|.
CASSRAEREWGNEQFF
TGTGCCAGTTCTAGGGCCGAGCGGGAGTGGGGCAATGAGCAGTTCTTC
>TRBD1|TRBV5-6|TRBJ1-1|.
CASSYGQGGTEAFF
TGTGCCAGCAGCTATGGACAGGGAGGGACTGAAGCTTTCTTT
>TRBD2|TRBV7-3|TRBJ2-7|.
CASSIGTSGRREQYF
TGTGCCAGCAGCATCGGGACTAGCGGGAGACGGGAGCAGTACTTC
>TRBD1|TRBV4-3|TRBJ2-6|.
CASSQATGGAGANVLTF
TGCGCCAGCAGCCAAGCAACAGGGGGCGCTGGGGCCAACGTCCTGACTTTC
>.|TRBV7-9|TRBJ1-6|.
CASSLVSPSNSPLHF
TGTGCCAGCAGCTTAGTTTCCCCGAGCAATTCACCCCTCCACTTT
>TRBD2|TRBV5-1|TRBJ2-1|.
CASSLTSGAYNEQFF
TGCGCCAGCAGCTTGACTAGCGGAGCCTACAATGAGCAGTTCTTC
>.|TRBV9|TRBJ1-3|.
CASSVEDSPWGNTIYF
TGTGCCAGCAGCGTAGAAGACAGCCCGTGGGGAAACACCATATATTTT
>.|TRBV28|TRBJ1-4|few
CASSLGGREKLFF
TGTGCCAGCAGTTTGGGGGGGCGGGAAAAACTGTTTTTT
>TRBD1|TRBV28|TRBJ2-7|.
CASSLETGWFYEQYF
TGTGCCAGCAGTTTAGAGACAGGGTGGTTCTACGAGCAGTACTTC